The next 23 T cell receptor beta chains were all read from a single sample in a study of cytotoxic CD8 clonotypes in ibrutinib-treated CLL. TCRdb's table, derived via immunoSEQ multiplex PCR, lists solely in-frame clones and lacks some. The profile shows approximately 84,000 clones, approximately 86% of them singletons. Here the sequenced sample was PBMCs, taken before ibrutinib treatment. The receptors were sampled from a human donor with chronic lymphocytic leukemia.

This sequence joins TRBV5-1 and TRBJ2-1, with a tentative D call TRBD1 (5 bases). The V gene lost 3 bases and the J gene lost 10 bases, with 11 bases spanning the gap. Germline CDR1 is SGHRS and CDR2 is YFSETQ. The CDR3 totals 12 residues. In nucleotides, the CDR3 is TGCGCCAGCAGCTCCCCCCACAGGGAGCAGTTCTTC. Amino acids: CASSSPHREQFF.

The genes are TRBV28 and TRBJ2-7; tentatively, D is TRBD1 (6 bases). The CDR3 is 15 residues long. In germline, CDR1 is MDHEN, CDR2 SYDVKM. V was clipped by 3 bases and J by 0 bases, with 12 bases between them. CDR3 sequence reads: CASSLYGQISYEQYF. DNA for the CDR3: TGTGCCAGCAGTTTGTACGGACAGATCTCCTACGAGCAGTACTTC.

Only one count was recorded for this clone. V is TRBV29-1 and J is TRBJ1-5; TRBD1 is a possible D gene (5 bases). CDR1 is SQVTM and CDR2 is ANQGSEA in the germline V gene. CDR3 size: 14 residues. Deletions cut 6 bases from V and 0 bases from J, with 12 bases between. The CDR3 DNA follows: TGCAGCGTCCGAGCAGGGTATAGCAATCAGCCCCAGCATTTT. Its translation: CSVRAGYSNQPQHF. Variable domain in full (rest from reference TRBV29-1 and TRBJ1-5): SAVISQKPSRDICQRGTSLTIQCQVDSQVTMMFWYRQQPGQSLTLIATANQGSEATYESGFVIDKFPISRPNLTFSTLTVSNMSPEDSSIYLCSVRAGYSNQPQHFGDGTRLSIL.

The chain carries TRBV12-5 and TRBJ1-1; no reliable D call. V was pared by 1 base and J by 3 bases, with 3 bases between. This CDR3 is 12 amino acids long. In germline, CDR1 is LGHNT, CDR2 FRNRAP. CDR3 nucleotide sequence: TGTGCTAGTGGTTTGGGAGACACTGAAGCTTTCTTT. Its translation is CASGLGDTEAFF.

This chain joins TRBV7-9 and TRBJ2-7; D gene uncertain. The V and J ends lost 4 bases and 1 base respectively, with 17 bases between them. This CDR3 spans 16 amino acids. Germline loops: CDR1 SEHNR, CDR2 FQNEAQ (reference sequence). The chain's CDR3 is CASSSTAGRSSYEQYF. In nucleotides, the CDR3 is TGTGCCAGCAGCTCCACTGCTGGACGGAGTTCCTACGAGCAGTACTTC.

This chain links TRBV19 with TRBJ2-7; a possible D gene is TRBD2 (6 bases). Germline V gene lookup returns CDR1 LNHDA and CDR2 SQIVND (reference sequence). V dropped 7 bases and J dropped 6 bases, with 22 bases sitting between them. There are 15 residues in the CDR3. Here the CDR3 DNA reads TGTGCCAGTACCAGTGATTCCTCCCGGGGGTCCGAGCAGTACTTC. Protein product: CASTSDSSRGSEQYF.

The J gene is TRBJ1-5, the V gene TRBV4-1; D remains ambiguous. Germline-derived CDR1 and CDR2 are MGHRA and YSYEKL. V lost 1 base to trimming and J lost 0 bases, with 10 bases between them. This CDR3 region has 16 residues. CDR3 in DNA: TGCGCCAGCAGCCAAGCCCACACTTATAGCAATCAGCCCCAGCATTTT. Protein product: CASSQAHTYSNQPQHF.

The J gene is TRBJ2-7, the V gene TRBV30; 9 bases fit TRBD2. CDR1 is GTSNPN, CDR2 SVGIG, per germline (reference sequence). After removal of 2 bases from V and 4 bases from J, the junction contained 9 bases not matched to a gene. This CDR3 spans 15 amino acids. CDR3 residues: CAWSLGGLAGYEQYF. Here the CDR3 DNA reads TGTGCCTGGAGTCTTGGAGGGCTAGCGGGATACGAGCAGTACTTC.

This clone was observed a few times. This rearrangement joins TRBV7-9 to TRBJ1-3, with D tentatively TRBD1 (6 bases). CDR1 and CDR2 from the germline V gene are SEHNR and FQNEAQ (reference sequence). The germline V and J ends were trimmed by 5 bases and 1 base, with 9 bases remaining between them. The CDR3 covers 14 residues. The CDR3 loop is CASSIGQSGNTIYF. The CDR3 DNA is TGTGCCAGCAGCATTGGACAGTCTGGAAACACCATATATTTT.

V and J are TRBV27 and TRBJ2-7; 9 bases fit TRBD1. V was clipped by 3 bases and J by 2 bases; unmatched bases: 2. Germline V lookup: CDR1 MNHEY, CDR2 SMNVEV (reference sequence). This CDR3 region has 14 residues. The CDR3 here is CASSLGQGPYEQYF. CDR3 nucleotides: TGTGCCAGCAGTTTGGGACAGGGTCCCTACGAGCAGTACTTC.

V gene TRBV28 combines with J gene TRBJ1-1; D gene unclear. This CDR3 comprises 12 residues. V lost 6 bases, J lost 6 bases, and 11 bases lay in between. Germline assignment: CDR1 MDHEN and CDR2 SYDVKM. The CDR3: CASSLAVSEAFF. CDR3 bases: TGTGCCAGCAGCCTGGCCGTATCTGAAGCTTTCTTT.

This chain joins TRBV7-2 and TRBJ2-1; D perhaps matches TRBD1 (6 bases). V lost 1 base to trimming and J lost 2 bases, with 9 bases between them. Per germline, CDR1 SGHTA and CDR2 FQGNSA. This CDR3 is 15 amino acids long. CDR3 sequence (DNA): TGTGCCAGCAGCTTAGTACAGGGAGCCTACAATGAGCAGTTCTTC. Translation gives CASSLVQGAYNEQFF.

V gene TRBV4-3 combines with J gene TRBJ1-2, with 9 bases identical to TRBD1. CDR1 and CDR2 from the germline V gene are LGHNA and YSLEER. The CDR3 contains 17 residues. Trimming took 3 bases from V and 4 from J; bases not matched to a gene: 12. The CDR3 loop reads CASSHTGGRLSTYGYTF. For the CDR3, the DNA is TGCGCCAGCAGCCATACAGGGGGCCGGCTATCTACCTATGGCTACACCTTC.

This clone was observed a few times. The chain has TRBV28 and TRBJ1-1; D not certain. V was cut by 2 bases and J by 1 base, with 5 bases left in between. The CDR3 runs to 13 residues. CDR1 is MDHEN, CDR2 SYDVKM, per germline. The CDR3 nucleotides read TGTGCCAGCAGTTTAAAAACGAACACTGAAGCTTTCTTT. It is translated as CASSLKTNTEAFF.

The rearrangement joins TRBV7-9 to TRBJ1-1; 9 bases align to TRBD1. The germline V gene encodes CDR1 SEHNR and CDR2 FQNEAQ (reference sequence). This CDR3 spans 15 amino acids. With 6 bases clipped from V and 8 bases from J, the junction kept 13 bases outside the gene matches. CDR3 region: CASRPGTGPGAEAFF. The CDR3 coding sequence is TGTGCCAGCAGACCCGGGACAGGGCCGGGCGCGGAAGCTTTCTTT.

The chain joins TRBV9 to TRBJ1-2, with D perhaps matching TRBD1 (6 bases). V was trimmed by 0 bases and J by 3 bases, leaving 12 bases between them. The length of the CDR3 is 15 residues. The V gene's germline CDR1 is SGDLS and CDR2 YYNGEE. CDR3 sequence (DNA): TGTGCCAGCAGCGTAGACCTGGGGGCGGACTATGGCTACACCTTC. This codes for CASSVDLGADYGYTF.

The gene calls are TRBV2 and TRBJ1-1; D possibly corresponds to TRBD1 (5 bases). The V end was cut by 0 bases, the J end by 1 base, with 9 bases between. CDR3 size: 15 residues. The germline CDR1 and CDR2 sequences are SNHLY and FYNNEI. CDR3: CASSEAGLTNTEAFF. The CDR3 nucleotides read TGTGCCAGCAGTGAAGCGGGACTGACGAACACTGAAGCTTTCTTT.

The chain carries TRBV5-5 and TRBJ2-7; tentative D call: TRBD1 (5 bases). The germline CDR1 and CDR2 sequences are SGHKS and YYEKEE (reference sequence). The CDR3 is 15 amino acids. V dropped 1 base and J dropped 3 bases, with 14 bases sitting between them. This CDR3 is CASSLRSRQNYEQYF. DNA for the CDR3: TGTGCCAGCAGCTTGCGGTCCCGACAGAACTACGAGCAGTACTTC.

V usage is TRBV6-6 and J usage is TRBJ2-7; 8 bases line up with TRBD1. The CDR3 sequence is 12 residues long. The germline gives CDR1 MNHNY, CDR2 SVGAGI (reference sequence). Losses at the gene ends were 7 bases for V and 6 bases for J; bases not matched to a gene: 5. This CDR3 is CASTSGQGEQYF. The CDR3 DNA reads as TGTGCCAGCACCTCCGGACAGGGCGAGCAGTACTTC.

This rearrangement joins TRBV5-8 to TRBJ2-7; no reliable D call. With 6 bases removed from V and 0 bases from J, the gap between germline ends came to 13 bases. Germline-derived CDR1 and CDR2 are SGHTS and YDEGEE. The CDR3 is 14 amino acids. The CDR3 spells CASTVRFNSYEQYF. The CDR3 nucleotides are TGTGCCAGCACTGTCCGCTTCAACTCCTACGAGCAGTACTTC.

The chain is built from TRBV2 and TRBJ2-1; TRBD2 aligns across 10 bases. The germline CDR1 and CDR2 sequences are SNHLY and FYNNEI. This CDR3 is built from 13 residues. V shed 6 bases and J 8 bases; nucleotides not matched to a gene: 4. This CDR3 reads CASRLAGSDEQFF. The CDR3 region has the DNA TGTGCCAGCAGACTAGCGGGAAGCGATGAGCAGTTCTTC.

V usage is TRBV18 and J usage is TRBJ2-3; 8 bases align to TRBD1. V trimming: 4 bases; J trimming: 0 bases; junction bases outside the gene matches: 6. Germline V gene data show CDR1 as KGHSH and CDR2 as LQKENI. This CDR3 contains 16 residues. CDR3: CASSLQTGASTDTQYF. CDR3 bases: TGTGCCAGCTCACTCCAGACAGGGGCCAGCACAGATACGCAGTATTTT.

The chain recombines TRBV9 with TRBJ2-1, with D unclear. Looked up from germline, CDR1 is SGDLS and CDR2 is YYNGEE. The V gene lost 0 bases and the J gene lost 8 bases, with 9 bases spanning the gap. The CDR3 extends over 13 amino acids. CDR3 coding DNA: TGTGCCAGCAGCGTAGGTGGTGGGGATGAGCAGTTCTTC. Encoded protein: CASSVGGGDEQFF.